This T cell receptor beta chain derives from a study of T-cell reconstitution after alpha-beta-depleted transplantation in children. Unique molecular identifiers were used in preparing the TCRbeta library. TCRdb independently ran MiXCR on the PCR reads; one entry per CDR3 protein. The data hold about 400,000 distinct CDR3 sequences, with just over 20% observed a single time. This clonotype came up a few times. CDR1 and CDR2 (germline): MGHDK, SYGVNS. V was trimmed by 3 bases and J by 2 bases, leaving 12 bases between them. The CDR3 is 15 residues long. This sequence originates from a human donor who donated a stem cell graft to a child with acute myeloid leukemia. The V and J genes are TRBV25-1 and TRBJ2-3, with D tentatively TRBD1 (6 bases). The sample in question was PBMCs from the stem cell graft donor, obtained from the stem cell graft. CDR3 sequence: CASSDPDRFTDTQYF. CDR3 sequence (DNA): TGTGCCAGCAGTGATCCCGACAGGTTCACAGATACGCAGTATTTT. The full variable domain, its missing parts supplied by reference TRBV25-1 and TRBJ2-3, is EADIYQTPRYLVIGTGKKITLECSQTMGHDKMYWYQQDPGMELHLIHYSYGVNSTEKGDLSSESTVSRIRTEHFPLTLESARPSHTSQYLCASSDPDRFTDTQYFGPGTRLTVL.